The rows below give T cell receptor beta chains drawn from one sample of a study of cytomegalovirus exposure and HLA in healthy donors. Sequenced by immunoSEQ multiplex PCR; TCRdb stores in-frame clones only, minus some. The table includes 130,000 to 150,000 clones, 91% detected once. Sample: PBMCs. Receptors were obtained from a man in his late teens or twenties in good health and CMV-seronegative. CDR3s include the opening cysteine and the closing phenylalanine or tryptophan. The D gene is left open where the match is weak. Size values are once, few and many counts, or a class for expanded clones, and some rows have none.

.	TRBJ2-7	once	TRBV6-6	TGTGCCAGCAGCCGCACGGACAGCTACGAGCAGTACTTC	CASSRTDSYEQYF
.	TRBJ2-2	few	TRBV19	TGTGCCAGTAGTCCGCGGGACAGCTTGCCCACCGGGGAGCTGTTTTTT	CASSPRDSLPTGELFF
.	TRBJ1-6	few	TRBV30	TGTGCCTGGGAGGAAGAGAACTATAATTCACCCCTCCACTTT	CAWEEENYNSPLHF
.	TRBJ2-2	few	TRBV7-3	TGTGCCAGCAGCTTAAACGAGGCTTCGAACACCGGGGAGCTGTTTTTT	CASSLNEASNTGELFF
.	TRBJ2-7	.	TRBV7-9	TGTGCCAGCACCAGGGGATACTACGAGCAGTACTTC	CASTRGYYEQYF
TRBD1	TRBJ2-3	.	TRBV5-1	TGCGCCAGCAACCCAGGGGGCCAGGGCACAGATACGCAGTATTTT	CASNPGGQGTDTQYF
TRBD1	TRBJ1-5	once	TRBV27	TGTGCCAGCAGTTCGGACAGGTCGGGCACATATCAGCCCCAGCATTTT	CASSSDRSGTYQPQHF
.	TRBJ2-3	.	TRBV5-6	TGTGCCAGCAGCTACGAATTCTACACAGATACGCAGTATTTT	CASSYEFYTDTQYF
.	TRBJ2-5	.	TRBV5-6	TGTGCCAGCAGCTCCAAGGCAGGGATAGAGACCCAGTACTTC	CASSSKAGIETQYF
TRBD1	TRBJ1-4	.	TRBV7-6	TGTGCCAGCAGCCCGGACAGGGGGGAAAAACTGTTTTTT	CASSPDRGEKLFF
TRBD1	TRBJ1-2	.	TRBV27	TGTGCCAGCAGTCCCTACAGGGGCGCAGGTGGCTACACCTTC	CASSPYRGAGGYTF
.	TRBJ2-5	.	TRBV9	TGTGCCAGCAGCGTAAGTAGCGGTATCGAAGAGACCCAGTACTTC	CASSVSSGIEETQYF
.	TRBJ2-5	.	TRBV25-1	TGTGCCAGCGGTGACCCTTCACAGGGCGGAGAGACCCAGTACTTC	CASGDPSQGGETQYF
.	TRBJ2-1	.	TRBV10-1	TGCGCCAGCAGTGAGCCCCATGGACAGGAGCAGTTCTTC	CASSEPHGQEQFF
.	TRBJ1-2	.	TRBV2	TGTGCCAGCAGTGAATCGAGGGGGGGGCCTGGCTACACCTTC	CASSESRGGPGYTF
TRBD1	TRBJ2-2	.	TRBV27	TGTGCCAGCAGTTTAGCCTTAGACAGGGGGCGGGCCGGGGAGCTGTTTTTT	CASSLALDRGRAGELFF
.	TRBJ1-3	.	TRBV5-4	TGTGCCAGCAGCCCGGGAGGGGTCTACTCTGGAAACACCATATATTTT	CASSPGGVYSGNTIYF
.	TRBJ1-5	once	TRBV6-1	TGTGCCAGCAGTGAAGCCCTTAGGAGAACCAATCAGCCCCAGCATTTT	CASSEALRRTNQPQHF
.	TRBJ1-1	.	TRBV7-9	TGTGCCACCCCACAGGGAGCGAACACTGAAGCTTTCTTT	CATPQGANTEAFF
.	TRBJ2-5	once	TRBV30	TGTGCCTGGAGTGTCCGGGGGGAGACCCAGTACTTC	CAWSVRGETQYF
TRBD2	TRBJ2-1	.	TRBV5-8	TGTGCCAGCCTTACTAGCGGGTACAACAATGAGCAGTTCTTC	CASLTSGYNNEQFF
.	TRBJ2-3	.	TRBV10-3	TGTGCCACCGCCCTAGAGAGGGCCACAGATACGCAGTATTTT	CATALERATDTQYF
TRBD1	TRBJ2-1	once	TRBV7-9	TGTGCCAGCAGCACCGGACAGGGGCAAGACAATGAGCAGTTCTTC	CASSTGQGQDNEQFF
.	TRBJ1-5	.	TRBV7-9	TGTGCCAGCAGCTTAGCGAGGCCCAGCGGAAATCAGCCCCAGCATTTT	CASSLARPSGNQPQHF
TRBD1	TRBJ2-1	.	TRBV5-1	TGCGCCAGCAGCTCCCGGGACAGGGTCTCCCTCTCCTACAATGAGCAGTTCTTC	CASSSRDRVSLSYNEQFF